The sequence of this T cell receptor beta chain was determined in a study of blood T cell repertoires in COVID-19. As for the study in general: Sites in the United States, Italy and Spain provided acute and convalescent COVID-19 samples. In each case, the material was cDNA or gDNA derived from T cells, B-cell-depleted T cells, or PBMCs.

Study processing details: Scientists estimated how many nucleated cells there were by amplifying reference gene primers. The table came from immunoSEQ multiplex PCR; TCRdb's copy has only in-frame clones and leaves some out. The V and J calls and clone size were taken over from that table, and D and trimming were inferred from the DNA. The sample has 250,000 to 350,000 clones, around 89% seen once. This receptor was obtained from a woman aged 55-70 years with acute or convalescent COVID-19. Sequenced sample: peripheral blood.

The chain's CDR3 is CASSSVGTGVSNQPQHF. The DNA for the CDR3 is TGTGCCAGCTCATCGGTTGGGACAGGGGTTAGCAATCAGCCCCAGCATTTT. The chain employs TRBV18 and TRBJ1-5; TRBD1 aligns across 10 bases. Germline V CDR1 and CDR2: KGHSH, LQKENI. V dropped 5 bases and J dropped 0; count of bases not matched to a gene: 7. The CDR3 loop spans 17 amino acids.